One and the same sample provided the 6 T cell receptor beta chains below, sequenced in a study of metastatic and nonmetastatic thyroid tumors. MiXCR re-clonotyped the PCR reads for TCRdb. This sample carries about 18,000 clones, 25% to 30% of them seen once, and the ten largest clones take 20% to 25%. Among the patients, none had received any treatment before thyroid surgery. Material: tumor tissue. The receptors here all came from a male donor with papillary thyroid cancer or a benign thyroid nodule (not recorded which). Some clones in this sample may be carry-over from other donors' samples.

This clone was counted ten times or more. Here the CDR3 reads CASSLGTSGGQETQYF. The CDR3 DNA sequence: TGCGCCAGCAGCTTGGGGACTAGCGGGGGTCAAGAGACCCAGTACTTC. The genes are TRBV5-1 and TRBJ2-5; 13 nucleotides match TRBD2. V gave up 0 bases and J gave up 2 bases; unmatched junction bases: 1. The CDR3 totals 16 residues. Germline V gives CDR1 SGHRS, CDR2 YFSETQ.

This chain uses TRBV4-1 with TRBJ2-7; tentatively, D is TRBD2 (5 bases). V dropped 3 bases and J dropped 4 bases, with 10 bases sitting between them. The CDR3 consists of 13 residues. From germline, CDR1 is MGHRA and CDR2 YSYEKL. The CDR3 loop is CASSQGWEYEQYF. The CDR3 DNA reads TGCGCCAGCAGCCAGGGGTGGGAGTACGAGCAGTACTTC.

This clone has ten or more counts. The J gene is TRBJ1-4, the V gene TRBV7-2, with D perhaps matching TRBD1 (5 bases). The CDR3 has 15 amino acids. V was shortened by 1 base and J by 7 bases, with 13 bases between the two germline ends. The V gene's germline CDR1 is SGHTA and CDR2 FQGNSA. CDR3 amino acids: CASSLGPGLGEKLFF. In DNA, the CDR3 is TGTGCCAGCAGCTTAGGACCGGGACTTGGTGAAAAACTGTTTTTT.

The J gene is TRBJ2-3, the V gene TRBV15, with TRBD1 as a possible D gene (6 bases). Germline CDR1 LNHNV, CDR2 YYDKDF (reference sequence). The V end was cut by 1 base, the J end by 3 bases, with 11 bases between. This CDR3 is 15 amino acids long. This CDR3 reads CATSRGRGYTDTQYF. As DNA, the CDR3 is TGTGCCACCAGCAGAGGCAGGGGTTATACAGATACGCAGTATTTT.

The chain is built from TRBV11-2 and TRBJ2-7; D is uncertain. Germline CDR1 and CDR2: SGHAT and FQNNGV. This CDR3 contains 13 residues. Trimming pared 0 bases from V and 3 bases from J, leaving 6 bases between. The CDR3 protein is CASSLEDDYEQYF. The DNA for the CDR3 is TGTGCCAGCAGCTTAGAGGATGACTACGAGCAGTACTTC.

This clone was seen only a few times. The J gene is TRBJ2-7, the V gene TRBV16; no definite D call. V dropped 2 bases and J dropped 1 base, with 9 bases sitting between them. The CDR3 loop spans 14 amino acids. The germline gives CDR1 KGHSY, CDR2 FQNENV. CDR3 protein: CASSQAGSSYEQYF. CDR3 sequence (DNA): TGTGCCAGCAGCCAAGCAGGTTCTTCCTACGAGCAGTACTTC.